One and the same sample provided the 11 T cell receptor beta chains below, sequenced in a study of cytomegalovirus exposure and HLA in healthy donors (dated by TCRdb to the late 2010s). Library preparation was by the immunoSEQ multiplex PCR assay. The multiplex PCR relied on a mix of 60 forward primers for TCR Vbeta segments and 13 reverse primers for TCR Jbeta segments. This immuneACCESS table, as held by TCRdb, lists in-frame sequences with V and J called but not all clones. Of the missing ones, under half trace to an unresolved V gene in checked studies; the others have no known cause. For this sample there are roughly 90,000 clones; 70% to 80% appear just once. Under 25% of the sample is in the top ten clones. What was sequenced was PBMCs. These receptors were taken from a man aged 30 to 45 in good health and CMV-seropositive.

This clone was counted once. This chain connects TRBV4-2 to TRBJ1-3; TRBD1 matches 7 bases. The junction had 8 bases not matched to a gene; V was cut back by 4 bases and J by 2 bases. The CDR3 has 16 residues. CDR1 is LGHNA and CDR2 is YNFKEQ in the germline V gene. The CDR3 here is CASSPWTGGAGNTIYF. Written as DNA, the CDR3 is TGTGCCAGCAGCCCATGGACAGGTGGAGCTGGAAACACCATATATTTT.

In nucleotides, the CDR3 is TGCGCCAGCCGTACCGGGACAGAGCAGTTCTTC. Its protein is CASRTGTEQFF. This chain connects TRBV5-1 to TRBJ2-1; tentatively, D is TRBD1 (6 bases). The V gene lost 7 bases and the J gene lost 10 bases, with 12 bases spanning the gap. Germline V gene lookup returns CDR1 SGHRS and CDR2 YFSETQ. The CDR3 is 11 amino acids.

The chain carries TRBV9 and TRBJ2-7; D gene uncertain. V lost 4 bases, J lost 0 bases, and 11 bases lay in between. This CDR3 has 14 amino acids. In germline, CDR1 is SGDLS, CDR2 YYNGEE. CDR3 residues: CASSPGPSSYEQYF. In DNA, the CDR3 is TGTGCCAGCAGCCCGGGTCCCTCCTCCTACGAGCAGTACTTC.

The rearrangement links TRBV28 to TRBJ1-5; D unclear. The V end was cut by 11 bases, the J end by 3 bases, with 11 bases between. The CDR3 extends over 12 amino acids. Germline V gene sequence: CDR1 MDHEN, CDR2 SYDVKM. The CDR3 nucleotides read TGTGCCGCGTCCTCCCTCAATCAGCCCCAGCATTTT. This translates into CAASSLNQPQHF. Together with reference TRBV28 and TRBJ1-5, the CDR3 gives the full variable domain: DVKVTQSSRYLVKRTGEKVFLECVQDMDHENMFWYRQDPGLGLRLIYFSYDVKMKEKGDIPEGYSVSREKKERFSLILESASTNQTSMYLCAASSLNQPQHFGDGTRLSIL.

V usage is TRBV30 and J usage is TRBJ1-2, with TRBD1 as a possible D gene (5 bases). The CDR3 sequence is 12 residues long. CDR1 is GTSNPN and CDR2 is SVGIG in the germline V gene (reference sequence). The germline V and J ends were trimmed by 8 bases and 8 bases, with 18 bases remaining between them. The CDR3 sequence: CAGSPRAQGYTF. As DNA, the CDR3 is TGTGCCGGCTCTCCCAGGGCGCAGGGCTACACCTTC.

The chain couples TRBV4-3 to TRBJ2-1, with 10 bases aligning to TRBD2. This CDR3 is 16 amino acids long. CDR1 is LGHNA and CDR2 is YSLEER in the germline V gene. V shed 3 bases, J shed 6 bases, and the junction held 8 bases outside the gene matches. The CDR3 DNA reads TGCGCCAGCAGCCAGGGGCCGGGACTAGCGTCCAATGAGCAGTTCTTC. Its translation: CASSQGPGLASNEQFF.

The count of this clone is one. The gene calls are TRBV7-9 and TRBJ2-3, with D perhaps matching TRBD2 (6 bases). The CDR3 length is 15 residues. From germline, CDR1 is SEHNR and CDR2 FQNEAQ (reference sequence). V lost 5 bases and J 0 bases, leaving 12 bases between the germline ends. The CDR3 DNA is TGTGCCAGCAGCCCTGTCGGGACTAGCACAGATACGCAGTATTTT. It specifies CASSPVGTSTDTQYF.

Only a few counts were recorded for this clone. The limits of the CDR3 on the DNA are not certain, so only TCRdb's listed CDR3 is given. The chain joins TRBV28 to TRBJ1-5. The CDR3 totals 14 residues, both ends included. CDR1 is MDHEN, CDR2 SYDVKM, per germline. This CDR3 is CASKVGEGNQPQNF.

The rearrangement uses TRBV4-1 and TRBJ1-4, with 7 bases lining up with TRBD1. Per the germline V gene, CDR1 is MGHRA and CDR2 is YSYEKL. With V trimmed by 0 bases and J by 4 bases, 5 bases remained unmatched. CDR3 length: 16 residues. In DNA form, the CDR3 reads TGCGCCAGCAGCCAAGAGGTAGGGGGCGGTAATGAAAAACTGTTTTTT. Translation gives CASSQEVGGGNEKLFF.

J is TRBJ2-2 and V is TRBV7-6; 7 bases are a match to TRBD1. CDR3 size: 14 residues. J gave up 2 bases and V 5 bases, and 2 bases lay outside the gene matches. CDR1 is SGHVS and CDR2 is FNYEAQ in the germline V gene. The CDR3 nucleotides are TGTGCCAGCAGCAGGACAGGCAACACCGGGGAGCTGTTTTTT. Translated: CASSRTGNTGELFF.

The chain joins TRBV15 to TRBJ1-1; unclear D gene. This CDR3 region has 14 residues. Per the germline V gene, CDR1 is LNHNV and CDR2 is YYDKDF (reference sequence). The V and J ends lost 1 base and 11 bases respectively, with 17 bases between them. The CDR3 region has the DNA TGTGCCACCAGCAGAGGGCTCGGTGATCGCGGGGCTTTCTTT. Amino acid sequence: CATSRGLGDRGAFF.